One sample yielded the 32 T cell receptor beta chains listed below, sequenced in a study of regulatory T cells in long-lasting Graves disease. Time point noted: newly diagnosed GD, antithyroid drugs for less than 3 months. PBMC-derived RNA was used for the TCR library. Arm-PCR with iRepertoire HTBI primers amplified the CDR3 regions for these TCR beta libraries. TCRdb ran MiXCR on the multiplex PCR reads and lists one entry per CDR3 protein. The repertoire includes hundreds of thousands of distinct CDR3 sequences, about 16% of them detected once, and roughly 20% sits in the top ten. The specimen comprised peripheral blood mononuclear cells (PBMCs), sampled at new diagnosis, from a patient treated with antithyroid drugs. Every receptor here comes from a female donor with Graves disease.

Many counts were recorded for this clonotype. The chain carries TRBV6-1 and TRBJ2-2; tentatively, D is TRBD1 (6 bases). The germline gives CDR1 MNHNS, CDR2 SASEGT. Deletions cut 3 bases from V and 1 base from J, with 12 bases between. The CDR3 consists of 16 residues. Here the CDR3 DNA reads TGTGCCAGCAGTGACCATGGACAGATGAACACCGGGGAGCTGTTTTTT. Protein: CASSDHGQMNTGELFF.

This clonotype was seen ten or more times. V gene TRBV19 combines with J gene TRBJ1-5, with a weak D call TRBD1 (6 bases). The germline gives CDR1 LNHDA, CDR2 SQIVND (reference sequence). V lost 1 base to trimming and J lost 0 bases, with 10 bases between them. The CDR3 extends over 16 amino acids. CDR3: CASSIAGVGSNQPQHF. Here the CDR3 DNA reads TGTGCCAGTAGTATAGCAGGGGTCGGTAGCAATCAGCCCCAGCATTTT.

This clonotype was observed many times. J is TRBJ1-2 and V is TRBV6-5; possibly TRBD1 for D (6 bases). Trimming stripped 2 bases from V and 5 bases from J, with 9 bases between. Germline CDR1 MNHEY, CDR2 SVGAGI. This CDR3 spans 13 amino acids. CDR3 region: CASSYGRGYGYTF. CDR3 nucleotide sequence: TGTGCCAGCAGTTACGGGAGGGGGTATGGCTACACCTTC.

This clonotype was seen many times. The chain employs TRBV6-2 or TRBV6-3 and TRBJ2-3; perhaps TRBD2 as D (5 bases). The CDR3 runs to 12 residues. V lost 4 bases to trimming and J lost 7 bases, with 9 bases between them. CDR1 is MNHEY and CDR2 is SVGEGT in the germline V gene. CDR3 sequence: CASSSGLHTQYF. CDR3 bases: TGTGCCAGCAGTTCAGGACTTCATACGCAGTATTTT.

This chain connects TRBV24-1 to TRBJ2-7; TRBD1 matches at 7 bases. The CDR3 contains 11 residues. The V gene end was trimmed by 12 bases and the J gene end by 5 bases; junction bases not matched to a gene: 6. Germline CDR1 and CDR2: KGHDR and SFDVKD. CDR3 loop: CAVSQGDEQYF. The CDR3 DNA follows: TGTGCCGTCTCGCAGGGGGACGAGCAGTACTTC.

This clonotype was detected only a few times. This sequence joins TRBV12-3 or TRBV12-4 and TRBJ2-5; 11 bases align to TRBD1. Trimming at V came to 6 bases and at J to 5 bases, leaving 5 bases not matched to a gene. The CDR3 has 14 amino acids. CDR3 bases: TGTGCCAGCAGCGGGACAGGGGGGTGGGAGACCCAGTACTTC. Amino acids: CASSGTGGWETQYF.

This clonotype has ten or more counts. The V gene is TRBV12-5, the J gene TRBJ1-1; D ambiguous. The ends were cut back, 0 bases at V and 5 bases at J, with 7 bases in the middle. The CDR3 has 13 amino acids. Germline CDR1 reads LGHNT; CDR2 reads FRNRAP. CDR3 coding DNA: TGTGCTAGTGGTTTGGTACCCAAAACTGAAGCTTTCTTT. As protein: CASGLVPKTEAFF.

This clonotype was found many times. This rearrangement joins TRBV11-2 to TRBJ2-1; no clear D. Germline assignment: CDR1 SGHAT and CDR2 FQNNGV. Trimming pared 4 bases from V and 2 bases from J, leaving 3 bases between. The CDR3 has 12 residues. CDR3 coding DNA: TGTGCCAGCAGCTCTCCCTACAATGAGCAGTTCTTC. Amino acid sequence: CASSSPYNEQFF.

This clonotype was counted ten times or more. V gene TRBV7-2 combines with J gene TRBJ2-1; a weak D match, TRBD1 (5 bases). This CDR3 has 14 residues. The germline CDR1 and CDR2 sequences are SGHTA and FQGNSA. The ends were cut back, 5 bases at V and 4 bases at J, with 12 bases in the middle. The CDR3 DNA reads TGTGCCAGCAGCCCCACAGACAGATACAATGAGCAGTTCTTC. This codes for CASSPTDRYNEQFF.

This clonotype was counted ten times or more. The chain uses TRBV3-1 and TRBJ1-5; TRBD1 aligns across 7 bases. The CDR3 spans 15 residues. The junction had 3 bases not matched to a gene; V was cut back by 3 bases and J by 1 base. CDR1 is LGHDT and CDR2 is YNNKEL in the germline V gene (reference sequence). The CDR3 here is CASSQGTVSNQPQHF. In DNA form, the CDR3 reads TGTGCCAGCAGCCAGGGGACAGTAAGCAATCAGCCCCAGCATTTT. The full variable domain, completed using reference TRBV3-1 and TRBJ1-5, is DTAVSQTPKYLVTQMGNDKSIKCEQNLGHDTMYWYKQDSKKFLKIMFSYNNKELIINETVPNRFSPKSPDKAHLNLHINSLELGDSAVYFCASSQGTVSNQPQHFGDGTRLSIL.

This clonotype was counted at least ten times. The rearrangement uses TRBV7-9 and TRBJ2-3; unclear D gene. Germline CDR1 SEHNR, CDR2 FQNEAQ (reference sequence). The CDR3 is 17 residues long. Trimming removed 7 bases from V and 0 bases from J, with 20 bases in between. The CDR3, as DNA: TGTGCCAGCATCCGAATGCAAAAGTCGACTAGCACAGATACGCAGTATTTT. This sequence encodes CASIRMQKSTSTDTQYF.

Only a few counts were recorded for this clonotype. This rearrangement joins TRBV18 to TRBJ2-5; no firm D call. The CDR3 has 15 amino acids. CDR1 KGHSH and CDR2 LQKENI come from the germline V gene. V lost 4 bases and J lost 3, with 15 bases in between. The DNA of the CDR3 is TGTGCCAGCTCACAAACCACACCACCCGAAGAGACCCAGTACTTC. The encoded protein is CASSQTTPPEETQYF.

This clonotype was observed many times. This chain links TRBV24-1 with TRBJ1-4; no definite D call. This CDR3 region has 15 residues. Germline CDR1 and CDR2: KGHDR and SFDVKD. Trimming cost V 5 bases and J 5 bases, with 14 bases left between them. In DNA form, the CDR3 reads TGTGCCACCAGTGCGACGGATGGTACGAATGAAAAACTGTTTTTT. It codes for CATSATDGTNEKLFF.

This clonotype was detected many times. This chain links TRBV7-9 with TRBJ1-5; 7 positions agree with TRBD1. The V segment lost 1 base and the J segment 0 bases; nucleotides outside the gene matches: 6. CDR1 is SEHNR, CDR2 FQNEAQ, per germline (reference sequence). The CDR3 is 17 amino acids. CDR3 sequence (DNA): TGTGCCAGCAGCTTAGTAGGGGGCCCATATAGCAATCAGCCCCAGCATTTT. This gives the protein CASSLVGGPYSNQPQHF.

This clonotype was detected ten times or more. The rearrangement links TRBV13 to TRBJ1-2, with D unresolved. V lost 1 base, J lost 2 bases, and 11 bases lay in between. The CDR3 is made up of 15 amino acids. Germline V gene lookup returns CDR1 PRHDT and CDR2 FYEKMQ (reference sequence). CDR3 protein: CASSLDPRSNYGYTF. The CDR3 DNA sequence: TGTGCCAGCAGCTTAGATCCCAGGTCCAACTATGGCTACACCTTC.

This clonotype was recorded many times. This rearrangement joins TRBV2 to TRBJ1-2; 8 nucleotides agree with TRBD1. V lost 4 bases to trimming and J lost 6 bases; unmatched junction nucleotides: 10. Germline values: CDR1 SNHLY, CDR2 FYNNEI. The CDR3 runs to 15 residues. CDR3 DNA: TGTGCCAGCAGTGGGGACAGGAGCTATTTAAATGGCTACACCTTC. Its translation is CASSGDRSYLNGYTF. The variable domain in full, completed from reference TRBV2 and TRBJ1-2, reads EPEVTQTPSHQVTQMGQEVILRCVPISNHLYFYWYRQILGQKVEFLVSFYNNEISEKSEIFDDQFSVERPDGSNFTLKIRSTKLEDSAMYFCASSGDRSYLNGYTFGSGTRLTVV.

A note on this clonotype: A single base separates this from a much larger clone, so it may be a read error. CDR3 sequence: CASSSGRAGEQYF. The CDR3 nucleotides read TGTGCCAGCAGCTCAGGGCGCGCCGGCGAGCAGTACTTC. The chain joins TRBV7-9 to TRBJ2-7, with D perhaps matching TRBD1 (5 bases). The CDR3 totals 13 residues. V lost 4 bases, J lost 6 bases, and 13 bases lay in between. Looked up from germline, CDR1 is SEHNR and CDR2 is FQNEAQ (reference sequence).

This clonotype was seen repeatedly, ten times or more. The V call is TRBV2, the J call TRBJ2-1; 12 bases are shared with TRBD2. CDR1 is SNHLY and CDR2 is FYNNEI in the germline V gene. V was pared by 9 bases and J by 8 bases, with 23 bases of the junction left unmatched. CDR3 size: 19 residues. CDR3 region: CASRPTPFQTSGSVYEQFF. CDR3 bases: TGTGCCAGTAGGCCGACTCCGTTTCAGACTAGCGGGAGCGTATATGAGCAGTTCTTC.

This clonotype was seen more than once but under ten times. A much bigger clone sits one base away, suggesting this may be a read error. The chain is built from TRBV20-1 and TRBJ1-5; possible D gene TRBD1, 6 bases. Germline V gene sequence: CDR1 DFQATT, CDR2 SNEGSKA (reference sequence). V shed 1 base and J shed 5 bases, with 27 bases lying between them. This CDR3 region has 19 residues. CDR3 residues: CSARGPTALWSAGDQPQHF. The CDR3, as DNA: TGCAGTGCTAGAGGTCCAACTGCCCTTTGGTCGGCAGGGGATCAGCCCCAGCATTTT.

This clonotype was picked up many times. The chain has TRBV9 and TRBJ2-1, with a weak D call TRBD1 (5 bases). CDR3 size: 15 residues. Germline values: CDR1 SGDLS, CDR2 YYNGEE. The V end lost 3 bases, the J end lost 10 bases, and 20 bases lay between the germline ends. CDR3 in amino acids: CASSGVRGTPQEQFF. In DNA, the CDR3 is TGTGCCAGCAGCGGGGTTAGGGGCACCCCCCAAGAGCAGTTCTTC.

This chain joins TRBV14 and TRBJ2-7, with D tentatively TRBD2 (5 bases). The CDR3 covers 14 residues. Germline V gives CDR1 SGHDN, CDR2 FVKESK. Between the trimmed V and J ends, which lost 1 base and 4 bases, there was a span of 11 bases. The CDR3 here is CASSQGGFGYEQYF. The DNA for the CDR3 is TGTGCCAGCAGCCAAGGAGGGTTCGGGTACGAGCAGTACTTC.

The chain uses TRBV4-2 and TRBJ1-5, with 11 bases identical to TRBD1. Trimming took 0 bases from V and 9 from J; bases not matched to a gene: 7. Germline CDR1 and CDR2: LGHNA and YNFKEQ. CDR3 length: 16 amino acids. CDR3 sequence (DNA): TGTGCCAGCAGCCAAGAAGGGGGACAGGGGGTTAGGCCCCAGCATTTT. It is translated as CASSQEGGQGVRPQHF.

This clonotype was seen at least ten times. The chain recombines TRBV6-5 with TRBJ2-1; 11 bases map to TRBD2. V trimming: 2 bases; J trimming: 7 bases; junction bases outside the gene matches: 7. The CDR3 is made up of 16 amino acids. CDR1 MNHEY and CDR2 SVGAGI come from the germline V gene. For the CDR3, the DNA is TGTGCCAGCAGTTACCCCCGTTCTAGCGGGAGGAATGAGCAGTTCTTC. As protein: CASSYPRSSGRNEQFF.

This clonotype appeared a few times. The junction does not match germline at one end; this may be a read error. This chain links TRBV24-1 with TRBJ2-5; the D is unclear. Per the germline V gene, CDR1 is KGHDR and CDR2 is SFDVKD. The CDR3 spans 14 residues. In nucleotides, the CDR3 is TGTGCCACCAGTGACCCCCAAAAGCAAGAGACCCCGTACTTC. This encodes CATSDPQKQETPYF.

CDR3 amino acids: CSARLGGGNSPLHF. The CDR3 coding sequence is TGCAGTGCTAGATTAGGGGGTGGGAATTCACCCCTCCACTTT. The rearrangement uses TRBV20-1 and TRBJ1-6, with a tentative D call TRBD1 (6 bases). Trimming shortened V by 2 bases and J by 7 bases, and 12 bases separated the two germline ends. The germline gives CDR1 DFQATT, CDR2 SNEGSKA (reference sequence). This CDR3 comprises 14 residues.

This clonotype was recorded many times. CDR3 bases: TGTGCCAGCAGTGTTTATACTGAAGCTTTCTTT. Encoded protein: CASSVYTEAFF. The chain uses TRBV18 and TRBJ1-1; D not resolved. Germline assignment: CDR1 KGHSH and CDR2 LQKENI. The CDR3 runs 11 residues. The V end lost 8 bases, the J end lost 5 bases, and 9 bases lay between the germline ends. Drawing the rest from reference TRBV18 and TRBJ1-1, the complete variable domain is NAGVMQNPRHLVRRRGQEARLRCSPMKGHSHVYWYRQLPEEGLKFMVYLQKENIIDESGMPKERFSAEFPKEGPSILRIQQVVRGDSAAYFCASSVYTEAFFGQGTRLTVV.

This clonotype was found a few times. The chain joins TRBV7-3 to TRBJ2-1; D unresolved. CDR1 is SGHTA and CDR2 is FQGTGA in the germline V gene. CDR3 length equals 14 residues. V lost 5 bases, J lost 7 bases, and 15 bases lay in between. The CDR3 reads CASSPGRAWNEQFF. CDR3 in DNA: TGTGCCAGCAGCCCCGGACGGGCCTGGAATGAGCAGTTCTTC.

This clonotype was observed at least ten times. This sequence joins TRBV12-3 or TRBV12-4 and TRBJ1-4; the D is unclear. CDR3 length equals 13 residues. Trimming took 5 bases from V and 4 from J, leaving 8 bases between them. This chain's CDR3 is CASSGPVNEKLFF. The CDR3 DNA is TGTGCCAGCAGTGGGCCGGTTAATGAAAAACTGTTTTTT.

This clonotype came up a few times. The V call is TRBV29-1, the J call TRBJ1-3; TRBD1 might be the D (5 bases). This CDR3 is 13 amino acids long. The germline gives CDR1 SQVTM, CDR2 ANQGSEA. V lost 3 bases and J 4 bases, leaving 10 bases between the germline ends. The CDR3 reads CSVDAGGGNTIYF. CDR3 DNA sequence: TGCAGCGTTGACGCGGGGGGAGGAAACACCATATATTTT.

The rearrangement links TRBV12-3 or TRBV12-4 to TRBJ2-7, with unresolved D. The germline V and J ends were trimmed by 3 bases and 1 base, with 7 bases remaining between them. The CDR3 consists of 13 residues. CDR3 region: CASSFRVSYEQYF. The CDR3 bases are TGTGCCAGCAGTTTTAGGGTTTCCTACGAGCAGTACTTC.

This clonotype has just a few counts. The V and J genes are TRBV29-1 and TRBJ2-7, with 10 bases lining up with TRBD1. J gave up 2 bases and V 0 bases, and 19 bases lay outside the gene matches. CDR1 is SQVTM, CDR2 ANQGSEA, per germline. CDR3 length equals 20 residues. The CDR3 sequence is CSVEDRGWDRGNYTTYEQYF. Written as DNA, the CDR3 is TGCAGCGTTGAAGATAGAGGTTGGGACAGGGGAAACTATACTACCTACGAGCAGTACTTC.

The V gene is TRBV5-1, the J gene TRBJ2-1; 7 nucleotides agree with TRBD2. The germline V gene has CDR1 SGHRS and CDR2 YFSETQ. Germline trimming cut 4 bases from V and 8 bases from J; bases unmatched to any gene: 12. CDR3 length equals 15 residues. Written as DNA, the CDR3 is TGCGCCAGCAGCCTAATCGGGTCGGCGGGGGATGAGCAGTTCTTC. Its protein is CASSLIGSAGDEQFF.